The clone carrying this T cell receptor (beta chain) appeared many times. 2 million unsorted PBMCs were stored in RNAlater at -80 °C before RNA extraction. The data derive from a study of neurological immune-mediated disorders. In germline, CDR1 is MNHEY, CDR2 SMNVEV (reference sequence). This CDR3 region has 11 residues. V lost 10 bases and J 0 bases, leaving 7 bases between the germline ends. TCRdb analysed the 5' RACE reads with MiXCR anew, one entry per CDR3 protein. The sample has about 59,000 distinct CDR3 sequences, approximately 12% seen once. Sequenced input: PBMCs. The sequence came from a woman aged 60 to 75 with HTLV-1-associated myelopathy (HAM/TSP). V is TRBV27 and J is TRBJ2-7; no firm D call. The CDR3 sequence: CATRTSYEQYF. CDR3 coding DNA: TGTGCCACAAGGACCTCCTACGAGCAGTACTTC.